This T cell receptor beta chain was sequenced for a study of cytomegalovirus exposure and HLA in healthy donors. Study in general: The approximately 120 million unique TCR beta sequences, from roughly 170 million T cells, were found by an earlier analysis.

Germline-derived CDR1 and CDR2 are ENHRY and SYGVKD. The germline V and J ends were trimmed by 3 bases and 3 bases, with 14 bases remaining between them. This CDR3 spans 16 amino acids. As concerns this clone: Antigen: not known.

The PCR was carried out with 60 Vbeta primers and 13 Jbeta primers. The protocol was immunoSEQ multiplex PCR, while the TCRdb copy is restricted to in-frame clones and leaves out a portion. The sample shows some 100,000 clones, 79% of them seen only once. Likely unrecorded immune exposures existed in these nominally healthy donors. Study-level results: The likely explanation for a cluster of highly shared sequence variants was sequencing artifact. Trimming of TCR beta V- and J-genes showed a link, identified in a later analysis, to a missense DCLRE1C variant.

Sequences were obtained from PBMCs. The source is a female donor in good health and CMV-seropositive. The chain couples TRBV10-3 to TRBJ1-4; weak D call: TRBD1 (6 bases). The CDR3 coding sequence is TGTGCCATCAGTGACCCCTACAGGGATGCTAATGAAAAACTGTTTTTT. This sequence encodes CAISDPYRDANEKLFF.